The following is a T cell receptor beta chain sequence with its context. With survey level as its setting, the immunoSEQ assay was v3.0. Here immunoSEQ multiplex PCR was the method, and the copy in TCRdb shows in-frame clones only, minus some. The sample has 15,000 to 20,000 clones, about 81% seen once. These data originate in a study of long-term antiretroviral therapy in people with HIV. The length of the CDR3 is 13 residues. CDR1 and CDR2 (germline): MNHNY, SVGAGI (reference sequence). Deletions cut 3 bases from V and 6 bases from J, with 9 bases between. Sequenced material: unsorted PBMCs, taken 0.3 years after starting antiretroviral therapy. This TCR derives from a woman between 45 and 65 years old with HIV. The rearrangement links TRBV6-6 to TRBJ1-5; D is undetermined. The CDR3 sequence is CASSYERVQPQHF. Here the CDR3 DNA reads TGTGCCAGCAGTTATGAGAGGGTTCAGCCCCAGCATTTT.